The 19 T cell receptor beta chains below all came from one sample that was sequenced in a study of technical replicates of blood from a handful of donors. TCRdb's copy holds only in-frame clones and misses some; the assay was immunoSEQ multiplex PCR. The data show just over 80,000 clones, around 94% seen once. The sequencing input was T cells isolated from PBMCs. The receptors derive from a human donor in good health.

The rearrangement joins TRBV9 to TRBJ2-2; 10 bases match TRBD2. This CDR3 spans 15 amino acids. Looked up from germline, CDR1 is SGDLS and CDR2 is YYNGEE. With 4 bases clipped from V and 6 bases from J, the junction kept 6 bases outside the gene matches. The CDR3 DNA reads TGTGCCAGCAGCCCCACTAGCGGGATGTCCGGGGAGCTGTTTTTT. It codes for CASSPTSGMSGELFF.

CDR3 bases: TGCGCCAGCAGCTTGGGTCCTATGGGGCTTTACTCCTACGAGCAGTACTTC. Amino acids: CASSLGPMGLYSYEQYF. The J gene is TRBJ2-7, the V gene TRBV5-1, with D tentatively TRBD1 (5 bases). Trimming took off 0 bases at V and 0 bases at J, with 16 bases between the two ends. Germline-derived CDR1 and CDR2 are SGHRS and YFSETQ. This CDR3 comprises 17 residues.

The rearrangement uses TRBV6-1 and TRBJ1-1, with D possibly matching TRBD1 (6 bases). The CDR3 length is 16 residues. V shed 2 bases and J shed 7 bases, with 20 bases lying between them. From germline, CDR1 is MNHNS and CDR2 SASEGT. This CDR3 reads CASSELLDRFFSEAFF. The CDR3 DNA reads as TGTGCCAGCAGTGAATTACTGGACAGATTTTTCAGTGAAGCTTTCTTT.

V usage is TRBV9 and J usage is TRBJ2-3; 9 bases are a match to TRBD2. The CDR3 has 18 amino acids. The germline gives CDR1 SGDLS, CDR2 YYNGEE. The V segment lost 0 bases and the J segment 4 bases; nucleotides outside the gene matches: 12. The CDR3 nucleotides read TGTGCCAGCAGCGTAGCTGTCGTGATAGCGGGAGCCTCAGATACGCAGTATTTT. It encodes CASSVAVVIAGASDTQYF.

The CDR3 DNA sequence: TGTGCCAGCAGTGAATCCATAAGGGGGACGGCTAACTATGGCTACACCTTC. This encodes CASSESIRGTANYGYTF. V is TRBV25-1 and J is TRBJ1-2; D possibly corresponds to TRBD1 (6 bases). Germline CDR1 and CDR2: MGHDK and SYGVNS. With 1 base removed from V and 0 bases from J, the gap between germline ends came to 15 bases. There are 17 residues in the CDR3.

This chain links TRBV30 with TRBJ1-5; 9 nucleotides align to TRBD1. Germline CDR1 GTSNPN, CDR2 SVGIG (reference sequence). The CDR3 is 13 amino acids. V lost 2 bases, J lost 9 bases, and 5 bases stayed unmatched. CDR3 nucleotides: TGTGCCTGGAGTAGGGACAGGGAACGGCCCCAGCATTTT. Translating it yields CAWSRDRERPQHF.

This sequence joins TRBV4-1 and TRBJ1-5; perhaps TRBD1 as D (6 bases). The germline V and J ends were trimmed by 4 bases and 9 bases, with 16 bases remaining between them. Germline CDR1 MGHRA, CDR2 YSYEKL. The CDR3 spans 14 residues. Here the CDR3 reads CASSPPDSLGPQHF. As DNA, the CDR3 is TGCGCCAGCAGCCCACCGGACAGCCTGGGGCCCCAGCATTTT.

The rearrangement links TRBV19 to TRBJ1-2; D not certain. The CDR3 length is 14 residues. The germline CDR1 and CDR2 sequences are LNHDA and SQIVND (reference sequence). Trimming cost V 1 base and J 0 bases, with 6 bases left between them. The CDR3 bases are TGTGCCAGTAGTATAGGGCAGACTAACTATGGCTACACCTTC. The encoded protein is CASSIGQTNYGYTF.

The chain combines TRBV10-3 with TRBJ2-1, with TRBD2 identical over 8 bases. V trimming: 5 bases; J trimming: 2 bases; junction bases outside the gene matches: 8. The length of the CDR3 is 16 residues. Germline V gene lookup returns CDR1 ENHRY and CDR2 SYGVKD. CDR3 coding DNA: TGTGCCATCAGTTCTACAGCGGGGGTAACCTACAATGAGCAGTTCTTC. It codes for CAISSTAGVTYNEQFF.

V gene TRBV6-4 combines with J gene TRBJ1-2; TRBD1 might be the D (6 bases). The V end was cut by 3 bases, the J end by 0 bases, with 8 bases between. Germline assignment: CDR1 MRHNA and CDR2 SNTAGT. The CDR3 extends over 14 amino acids. CDR3 residues: CASSEQGANYGYTF. DNA for the CDR3: TGTGCCAGCAGTGAACAGGGAGCTAACTATGGCTACACCTTC.

V and J are TRBV7-7 and TRBJ2-1; maybe TRBD2 (5 bases). V was clipped by 1 base and J by 10 bases, with 14 bases between them. This CDR3 spans 14 amino acids. Germline values: CDR1 SSHAT, CDR2 FNYEAQ (reference sequence). The CDR3 nucleotides are TGTGCCAGCAGCTTAGATCCGGGATTTGGGGAGCAGTTCTTC. Amino acids: CASSLDPGFGEQFF.

The chain uses TRBV11-3 and TRBJ2-7, with 8 bases fitting TRBD2. Germline V gene lookup returns CDR1 SGHNT and CDR2 YENEEA. The CDR3 sequence is 15 residues long. V gave up 5 bases and J gave up 6 bases; unmatched junction bases: 12. CDR3 nucleotides: TGTGCCAGCAGCCCCCCCAGCGGGAGTGGGGGCGAGCAGTACTTC. It translates to CASSPPSGSGGEQYF. The entire variable domain, with the rest obtained from reference TRBV11-3 and TRBJ2-7, is as follows: EAGVVQSPRYKIIEKKQPVAFWCNPISGHNTLYWYLQNLGQGPELLIRYENEEAVDDSQLPKDRFSAERLKGVDSTLKIQPAELGDSAVYLCASSPPSGSGGEQYFGPGTRLTVT.

This clone was found once. The chain joins TRBV7-9 to TRBJ2-2; TRBD2 aligns across 9 bases. After removal of 5 bases from V and 5 bases from J, the junction contained 6 bases not matched to a gene. This CDR3 spans 15 amino acids. Looked up from germline, CDR1 is SEHNR and CDR2 is FQNEAQ (reference sequence). DNA of the CDR3: TGTGCCAGCAGCGATAGCGGGAGCGGGACCGGGGAGCTGTTTTTT. This sequence encodes CASSDSGSGTGELFF.

J is TRBJ2-7 and V is TRBV4-1; TRBD2 matches 7 bases. This CDR3 region has 16 residues. The J segment lost 3 bases and the V segment lost 0 bases, leaving 8 bases of the junction unmatched. CDR1 MGHRA and CDR2 YSYEKL come from the germline V gene. In nucleotides, the CDR3 is TGCGCCAGCAGCCAAGAACCGGGAGGCACTATCTACGAGCAGTACTTC. This sequence encodes CASSQEPGGTIYEQYF.

The chain has TRBV30 and TRBJ2-2, with TRBD1 as a possible D gene (5 bases). There are 14 residues in the CDR3. CDR1 and CDR2 (germline): GTSNPN, SVGIG (reference sequence). V dropped 0 bases and J dropped 5 bases, with 10 bases sitting between them. Here the CDR3 DNA reads TGTGCCTGGAGTGTGGGCAGGGAAACCGGGGAGCTGTTTTTT. Its protein product is CAWSVGRETGELFF.

The V and J genes are TRBV6-1 and TRBJ1-1; possible D gene TRBD1, 5 bases. The CDR3 sequence is 14 residues long. Germline loops: CDR1 MNHNS, CDR2 SASEGT. The V and J ends lost 7 bases and 3 bases respectively, with 15 bases between them. Here the CDR3 DNA reads TGTGCCAGCACAGTCTCCAGGGCGGACACTGAAGCTTTCTTT. This gives the protein CASTVSRADTEAFF.

The chain is built from TRBV4-1 and TRBJ2-1; 7 bases are a match to TRBD2. This CDR3 region has 19 residues. Germline CDR1 is MGHRA and CDR2 is YSYEKL. The V gene end was trimmed by 0 bases and the J gene end by 0 bases; junction bases not matched to a gene: 11. As DNA, the CDR3 is TGCGCCAGCAGCCAAGAAGGGCTAGCGGTCTTAAGCTCCTACAATGAGCAGTTCTTC. Amino acid sequence: CASSQEGLAVLSSYNEQFF.

This CDR3 is CASSSGASSGNTIYF. In nucleotides, the CDR3 is TGTGCCAGCAGCTCAGGGGCCAGCTCTGGAAACACCATATATTTT. V is TRBV7-6 and J is TRBJ1-3, with D maybe TRBD1 (6 bases). Germline values: CDR1 SGHVS, CDR2 FNYEAQ. Trimming cost V 4 bases and J 0 bases, with 10 bases left between them. The CDR3 is made up of 15 amino acids.

The V and J genes are TRBV7-9 and TRBJ2-7, with 7 bases that match TRBD2. The CDR3 loop spans 14 amino acids. Germline CDR1 and CDR2: SEHNR and FQNEAQ (reference sequence). Germline trimming cut 1 base from V and 4 bases from J; bases unmatched to any gene: 4. This CDR3 reads CASSLGEGNYEQYF. The CDR3 DNA reads as TGTGCCAGCAGCTTAGGGGAGGGGAATTACGAGCAGTACTTC.